These T cell receptor beta chains were read from a single sample in a study of cytomegalovirus exposure and HLA in healthy donors. Profiled with immunoSEQ multiplex PCR; TCRdb holds only in-frame clones, not every one. Of 200,000 to 250,000 clones in the sample, 65% to 85% are singletons; the top ten hold about 3.1%. The sequenced sample was PBMCs. Receptors were obtained from a man aged 30 to 39 in good health and CMV-seronegative. CDR3s include the opening cysteine and the closing phenylalanine or tryptophan. Fields, in order: D gene, clone size, J gene, CDR3 length, V gene, CDR3 protein, CDR3 DNA. D genes are given only for firm matches. Size is omitted from some rows. Given values are once, few, many or a class for expanded clones.

TRBD1,NA,TRBJ1-4,16,TRBV7-9,CASSFSPGTANEKLFF,TGTGCCAGCAGCTTCTCCCCTGGGACAGCTAATGAAAAACTGTTTTTT
NA,NA,TRBJ2-1,15,TRBV6-6,CASGLSLPGRNEQFF,TGTGCCAGCGGGCTTTCCCTTCCAGGGCGGAATGAGCAGTTCTTC
NA,NA,TRBJ2-3,20,TRBV21-1,CASSKEEGLSGVGGLDTQYF,TGTGCCAGCAGCAAAGAGGAGGGCCTTAGCGGGGTTGGGGGATTAGATACGCAGTATTTT
NA,NA,TRBJ2-7,14,TRBV11-3,CASSLGGQTYEQYF,TGTGCCAGCAGCTTAGGAGGACAGACCTACGAGCAGTACTTC
NA,NA,TRBJ1-4,16,TRBV6-6,CASSGPSGHGIEKLFF,TGTGCCAGCAGTGGCCCCTCGGGACACGGGATTGAAAAACTGTTTTTT
NA,NA,TRBJ2-7,13,TRBV18,CASSPTTTHEQYF,TGTGCCAGCTCGCCGACAACGACCCACGAGCAGTACTTC
TRBD1,NA,TRBJ1-1,15,TRBV7-8,CASSRTGVRNTEAFF,TGTGCCAGCAGCAGGACAGGGGTCCGGAACACTGAAGCTTTCTTT
NA,NA,TRBJ2-3,16,TRBV5-1,CASSLLSGPFDDTQYF,TGCGCCAGCAGCTTGTTAAGCGGACCCTTTGACGATACGCAGTATTTT
NA,NA,TRBJ2-1,16,TRBV18,CASSPPSRAAYNEQFF,TGTGCCAGCTCACCACCGTCCAGGGCAGCCTACAATGAGCAGTTCTTC
TRBD1,NA,TRBJ1-1,15,TRBV5-1,CASRGQERMNTEAFF,TGCGCCAGCAGAGGACAGGAAAGGATGAACACTGAAGCTTTCTTT
NA,once,TRBJ2-5,15,TRBV7-9,CASSLRGGGGETQYF,TGTGCCAGCAGCTTGAGGGGGGGAGGCGGGGAGACCCAGTACTTC
TRBD1,NA,TRBJ2-7,14,TRBV7-2,CASVPGQGAHEQYF,TGTGCCAGCGTCCCGGGACAGGGTGCCCACGAGCAGTACTTC
NA,NA,TRBJ2-7,15,TRBV18,CASSRTPGPSYEQYF,TGTGCCAGCTCTCGAACGCCAGGGCCCTCCTACGAGCAGTACTTC